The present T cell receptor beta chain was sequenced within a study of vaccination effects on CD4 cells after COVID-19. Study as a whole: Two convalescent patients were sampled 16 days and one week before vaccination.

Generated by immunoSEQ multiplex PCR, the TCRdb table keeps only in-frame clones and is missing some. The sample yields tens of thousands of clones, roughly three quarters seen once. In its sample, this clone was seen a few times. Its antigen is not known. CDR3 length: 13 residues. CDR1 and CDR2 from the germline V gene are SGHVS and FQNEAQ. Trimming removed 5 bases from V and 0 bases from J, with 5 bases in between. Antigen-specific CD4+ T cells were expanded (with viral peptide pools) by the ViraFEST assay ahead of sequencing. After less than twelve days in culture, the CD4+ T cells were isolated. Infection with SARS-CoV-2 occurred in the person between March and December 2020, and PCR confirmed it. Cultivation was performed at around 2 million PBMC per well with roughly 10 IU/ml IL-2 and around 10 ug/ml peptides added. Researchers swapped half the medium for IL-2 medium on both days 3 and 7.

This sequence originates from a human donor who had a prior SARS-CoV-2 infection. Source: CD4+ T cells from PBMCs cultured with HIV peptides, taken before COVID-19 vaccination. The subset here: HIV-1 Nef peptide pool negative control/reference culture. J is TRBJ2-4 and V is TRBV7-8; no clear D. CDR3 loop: CASSPLAKNIQYF. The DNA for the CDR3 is TGTGCCAGCAGCCCCCTAGCCAAAAACATTCAGTACTTC.